This T cell receptor (beta chain) was captured in a study of CD8 T cells in ankylosing spondylitis. Findings of the study overall: Within matched ankylosing spondylitis synovial fluid, disease-linked clones were reportedly significantly enriched. Existing reports had already noted some motif variants in reactive arthritis synovial fluid and blood.

Quantitative 5'-RACE with molecular barcodes generated TCR beta libraries. MiXCR, run by TCRdb on the 5' RACE reads, gives a single entry per CDR3 protein. The data contain approximately 220,000 distinct CDR3 sequences, around 25% of them singletons. V dropped 0 bases and J dropped 12; count of bases not matched to a gene: 9. This CDR3 has 14 amino acids. Per germline, CDR1 SGHRS and CDR2 YFSETQ. This clonotype showed up many times. As yet, its antigen is unknown. This receptor was taken from a male donor with ankylosing spondylitis or in good health (not recorded which). Sequenced sample: blood, either unsorted or a sorted T cell fraction (not recorded which). This chain connects TRBV5-1 to TRBJ2-1, with TRBD2 matching 7 bases. The CDR3 DNA reads TGCGCCAGCAGCTTGGCCGAAGGCGGCGGGGGGCAGTTCTTC. Residues: CASSLAEGGGGQFF.